This TCR beta chain was sequenced in a study of control samples from healthy donors and cancer patients. The CDR3 contains 16 residues. The J segment lost 5 bases and the V segment lost 5 bases, leaving 11 bases of the junction unmatched. Looked up from germline, CDR1 is SNHLY and CDR2 is FYNNEI. Profiled with immunoSEQ multiplex PCR; TCRdb holds only in-frame clones, not every one. The data contain 120,000 or so clones, 87% of them seen just once; the ten biggest clones take up 2.9%. The J gene is TRBJ2-1, the V gene TRBV2, with 8 nucleotides matching TRBD1. The clonotype originates from a man aged 60 to 69 in good health. Sequencing was performed on blood. In nucleotides, the CDR3 is TGTGCCAGCAGTAGGCAGGGGGCAGTAGGGGACAATGAGCAGTTCTTC. This sequence encodes CASSRQGAVGDNEQFF.